The sequence of this T cell receptor (beta chain) was determined in a study of T cell repertoires in cytomegalovirus infection. Across the study: Newly reported HLA-C-restricted and thoroughly characterized HLA-B-restricted CMV epitopes were employed.

Each CDR3 protein gets one entry after TCRdb re-called the reads with MiXCR. Of hundreds of thousands of distinct CDR3 sequences detected, roughly 30% appear once; the ten largest clones hold about 14%. This clonotype was seen only a few times. Antigen specificity is unknown. This receptor was identified in a human donor in good health (CMV status not recorded). Some clones in this sample may be carry-over from other donors' samples. This sample comprised cultured CD8+ T cells from PBMCs, obtained from culture after CMV antigen stimulation.

CDR3 residues: CASSPRVGGYEQYV. The CDR3 coding sequence is TGTGCCAGCAGCCCTAGGGTGGGCGGCTACGAGCAGTACGTC. The rearrangement links TRBV5-6 to TRBJ2-7; D remains ambiguous. Germline CDR1 and CDR2: SGHDT and YYEEEE. The CDR3 runs to 14 residues. Trimming left V 4 bases short and J 3 bases short, with 14 bases between.